This T cell receptor (beta chain) was recorded in a study of technical replicates of blood from a few donors. Only a few counts were recorded for this clone. This table comes from immunoSEQ multiplex PCR, and its TCRdb copy is limited to in-frame clones, with some not included. The data hold 80,000 to 95,000 clones, with approximately 96% observed a single time. This receptor was obtained from a human donor in good health. Sequencing was carried out using T cells isolated from PBMCs.

CDR3: CACLWTGTGKNEKLFF. The DNA of the CDR3 is TGTGCCTGCCTCTGGACAGGGACGGGAAAAAATGAAAAACTGTTTTTT. J is TRBJ1-4 and V is TRBV30; TRBD1 matches at 8 bases. With V trimmed by 6 bases and J by 5 bases, 14 bases remained unmatched. Germline loops: CDR1 GTSNPN, CDR2 SVGIG (reference sequence). The CDR3 is 16 residues long.